This note documents a single TCR beta chain sequence. No antigen is known for it. The sample holds no much larger clone one base away, and base qualities are not on file. CDR1 is given as SGHRS and CDR2 as YFSETQ, both from the germline V gene. At the junction V is shortened by 4 bases and J by 0 bases; bases outside the gene matches: 4. From the cysteine through the phenylalanine, the CDR3 covers 14 amino acids. The CDR3 DNA has 42 bases and is translated from base 1. The donors were healthy, HIV-negative adults who had no recently reported acute infections or vaccinations. Every donor was a Caucasian adult living in Nashville, Tennessee, USA. CD8 memory samples consisted of magnetically selected CD45RO+ cells combined with CCR7-negative CD45RA+ effector memory (TemRA) cells. Blood was obtained by leukapheresis, after which PBMCs were separated by Ficoll-Histopaque density gradient centrifugation and cryopreserved in liquid nitrogen vapor phase. Purity and quantity of every magnetically sorted T cell population were checked by analytical flow cytometry. Each sorted fraction had its genomic DNA isolated and then quantified by UV absorbance on a Nanodrop 2000c.

The data are from a study of shared clonotypes between healthy human individuals (dated by TCRdb to 2020 to 2022). Concerning the study at large: The cohort comprised two women and three men aged 18 to 49 years. For each donor, three plates each were used for CD4 naive and CD4 memory, two plates were used for CD8 naive, and one plate was used for CD8 memory. Blood TCR repertoires of a handful of healthy adults were deeply sequenced to estimate repertoire size and the extent of clonotype sharing between individuals. Different laboratories and diverse techniques were used to prepare libraries and sequence TCR repertoires, to increase sequencing depth and limit assay-specific biases. Per donor, leukapheresis produced somewhere between about 0.85 and 9.5 billion PBMCs. Results the study describes overall, beyond this receptor: Because the study included only a small number of donors, the genetic and exposure-history diversity represented was limited. Estimated clonotype richness was generally larger for naive than for memory subsets. Pairwise subsampling led to the expectation that sequencing depth would affect the degree of clonotype sharing among donors. Sampling was restricted to blood, and TCR repertoires in tissue are likely to differ from TCR repertoires in blood. When a handful of donors were compared, the shared fraction of clonotypes was about 5.5% for naive CD4, more than 3% for naive CD8, more than 2% for memory CD4, and less than 0.45% for memory CD8. Compared with non-shared clonotypes, the clonotypes found in all four sorted-subset donors had higher generation probabilities. Even with the large sequencing depth, rarefaction of the sorted-subset datasets indicated that sequencing was incomplete.

Using the deep immunoSEQ assay, TCR CDR3 regions were amplified from genomic DNA by multiplex PCR. Genomic DNA extracted from each cell subset was distributed evenly over all wells of several immunoSEQ 96-well plates, and each plate served as one replicate. Each replicate PCR for sorted subsets received around 200 ng genomic DNA, equal to around 32,000 T cell genomes. Purified libraries were measured with a Qubit 3.0 fluorometer, size-checked on a Bioanalyzer 2100, and measured again with the KAPA Library Quantification kit. Every immunoSEQ 96-well plate was sequenced on a separate single-read 150-cycle Illumina NextSeq 550 flow cell. Regarding the original processing steps: Because the immunoSEQ output held only junctional sequences and lacked quality scores, the filtering could not match the filtering applied to full-length reads. To assign V/J genes and CDR3, sequences were annotated using PyIR, a Python wrapper for IgBLAST v1.9, with IMGT germline references. Any read was removed if the V/J assignment was weak (E-value above 1e-6), the CDR3 was missing, or the read contained stop codons, out-of-frame junctions, or ambiguous translated residues. V3J clonotypes were defined as sequences sharing the same inferred V gene, J gene, and CDR3 amino acid sequence. Percentage overlap between repertoires was calculated by dividing the number of shared unique clonotypes by the size of the smaller repertoire. Three approaches were used to assess repertoire richness: RTK rarefaction, the Chao1 estimator, and Recon v2.1 estimates of unobserved clonotypes. For all TCRbeta clonotypes obtained by the gDNA method from a handful of donors, generation probabilities were computed with OLGA. What TCRdb holds here is the immuneACCESS table cut down to in-frame rearrangements. Part of the clones is not present; checked against another copy, under half of the missing clones reflect an unresolved V gene, and the others are unexplained. Clonal size and the V and J genes are those of that table, whereas D and trimming came from the DNA. The sample table lists about 320,000 clones, roughly 87% of them with a count of one. The top ten constitute about 17% of the sample.

The rearrangement combines TRBV5-1 with TRBJ2-7; TRBD1 agrees with 7 junctional bases. Source material: memory CD8+ T cells sorted from blood. The cell subset or site label here, explained by the study, means: CD45RO+ cells pooled with CCR7-negative TemRA cells. The receptor was derived from a man aged 18 to 29 in good health. For the CDR3, the sequence is CASSQGDNSYEQYF. The DNA sequence is as follows: TGCGCCAGCAGCCAGGGGGACAACTCCTACGAGCAGTACTTC.